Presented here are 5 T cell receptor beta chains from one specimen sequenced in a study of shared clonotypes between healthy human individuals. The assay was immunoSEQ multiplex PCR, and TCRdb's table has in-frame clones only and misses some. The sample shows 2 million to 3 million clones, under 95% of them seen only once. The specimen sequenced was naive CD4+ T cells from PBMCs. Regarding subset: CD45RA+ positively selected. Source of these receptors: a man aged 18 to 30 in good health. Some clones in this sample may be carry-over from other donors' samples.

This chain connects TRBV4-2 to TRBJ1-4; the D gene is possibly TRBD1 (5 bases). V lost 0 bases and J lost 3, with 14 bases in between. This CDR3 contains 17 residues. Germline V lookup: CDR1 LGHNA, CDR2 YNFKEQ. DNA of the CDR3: TGTGCCAGCAGCCAAGATATGGGGGGGTCGGCTAATGAAAAACTGTTTTTT. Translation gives CASSQDMGGSANEKLFF.

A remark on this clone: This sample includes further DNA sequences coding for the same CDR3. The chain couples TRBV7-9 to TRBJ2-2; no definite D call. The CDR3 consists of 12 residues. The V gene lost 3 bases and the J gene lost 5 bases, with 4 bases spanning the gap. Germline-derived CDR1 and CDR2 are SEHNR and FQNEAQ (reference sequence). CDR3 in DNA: TGTGCCAGCAGCTTTTCTACCGGGGAGCTGTTTTTT. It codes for CASSFSTGELFF.

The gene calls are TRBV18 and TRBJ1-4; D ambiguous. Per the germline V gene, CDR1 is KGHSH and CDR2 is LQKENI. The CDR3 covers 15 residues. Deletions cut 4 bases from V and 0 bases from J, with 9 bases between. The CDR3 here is CASSLRAATNEKLFF. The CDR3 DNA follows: TGTGCCAGCTCACTAAGGGCGGCAACTAATGAAAAACTGTTTTTT.

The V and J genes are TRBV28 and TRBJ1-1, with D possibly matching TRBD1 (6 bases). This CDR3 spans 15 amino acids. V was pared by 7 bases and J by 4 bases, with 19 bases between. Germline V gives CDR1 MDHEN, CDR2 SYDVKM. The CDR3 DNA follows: TGTGCCAGCACCTCACCGGGCAGGGGTTCCACTGAAGCTTTCTTT. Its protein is CASTSPGRGSTEAFF.

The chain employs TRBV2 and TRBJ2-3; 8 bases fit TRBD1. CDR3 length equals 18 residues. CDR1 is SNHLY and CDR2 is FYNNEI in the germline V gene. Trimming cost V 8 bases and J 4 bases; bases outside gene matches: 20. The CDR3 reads CASLTRSIQGDSSDTQYF. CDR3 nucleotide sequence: TGTGCCAGCCTCACACGCAGCATACAGGGGGATTCTTCAGATACGCAGTATTTT. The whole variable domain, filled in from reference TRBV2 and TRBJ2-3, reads EPEVTQTPSHQVTQMGQEVILRCVPISNHLYFYWYRQILGQKVEFLVSFYNNEISEKSEIFDDQFSVERPDGSNFTLKIRSTKLEDSAMYFCASLTRSIQGDSSDTQYFGPGTRLTVL.